This T cell receptor beta chain derives from a study of blood T cells in healthy people across ages. Overall study findings and caveats: Strong correlation existed between TCR beta diversity and naive T cell percentage.

The authors ran a second PCR of roughly 6 to 12 cycles using a sample-barcoded 5' primer and a J-beta primer mix. The template-switch adaptor was a 5' adaptor with 12 random nucleotides. It tagged each cDNA molecule. TCRdb re-called the 5' RACE reads with MiXCR, one entry per CDR3 protein. This table holds 1.5 million to 2 million distinct CDR3 sequences, 28% found once. CDR3 size: 14 residues. Trimming cost V 3 bases and J 5 bases, with 13 bases left between them. About this clonotype itself: Its antigen remains unknown.

The sample consisted of blood. The chain links TRBV12-3 or TRBV12-4 to TRBJ1-1, with D unclear. This sequence originates from a woman aged 30 to 39 in good health. CDR3 region: CASSFRRGLTEAFF. CDR3 in DNA: TGTGCCAGCAGTTTTCGACGTGGACTGACTGAAGCTTTCTTT.